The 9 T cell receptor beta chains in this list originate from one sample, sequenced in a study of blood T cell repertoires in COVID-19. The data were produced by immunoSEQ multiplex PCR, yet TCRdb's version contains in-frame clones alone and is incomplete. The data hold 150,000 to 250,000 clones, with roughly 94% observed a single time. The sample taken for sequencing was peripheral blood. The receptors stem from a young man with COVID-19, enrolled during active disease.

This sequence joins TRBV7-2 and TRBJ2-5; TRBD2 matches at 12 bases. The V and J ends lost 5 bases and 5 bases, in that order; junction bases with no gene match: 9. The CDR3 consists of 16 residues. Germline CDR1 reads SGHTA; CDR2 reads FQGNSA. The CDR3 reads CASSGRWTSGDETQYF. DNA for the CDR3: TGTGCCAGCAGCGGCCGATGGACTAGCGGGGATGAGACCCAGTACTTC.

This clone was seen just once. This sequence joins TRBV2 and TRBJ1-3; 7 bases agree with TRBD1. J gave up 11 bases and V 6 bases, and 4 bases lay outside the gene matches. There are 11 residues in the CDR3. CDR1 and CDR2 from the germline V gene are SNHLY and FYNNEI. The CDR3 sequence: CASRRDSSIYF. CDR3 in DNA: TGTGCCAGCAGGAGGGACAGTTCCATATATTTT.

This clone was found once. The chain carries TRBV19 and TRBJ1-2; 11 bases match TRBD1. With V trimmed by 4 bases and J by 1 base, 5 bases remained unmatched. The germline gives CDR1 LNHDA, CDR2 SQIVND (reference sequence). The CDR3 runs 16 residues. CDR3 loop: CASSSLGQGVNYGYTF. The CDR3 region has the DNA TGTGCCAGTAGTAGCCTGGGACAGGGGGTTAACTATGGCTACACCTTC.

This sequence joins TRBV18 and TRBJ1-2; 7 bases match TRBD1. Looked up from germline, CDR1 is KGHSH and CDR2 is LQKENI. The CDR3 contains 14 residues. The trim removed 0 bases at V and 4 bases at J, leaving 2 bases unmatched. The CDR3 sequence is CASSPPSGGYGYTF. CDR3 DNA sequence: TGTGCCAGCTCACCACCATCAGGGGGCTATGGCTACACCTTC.

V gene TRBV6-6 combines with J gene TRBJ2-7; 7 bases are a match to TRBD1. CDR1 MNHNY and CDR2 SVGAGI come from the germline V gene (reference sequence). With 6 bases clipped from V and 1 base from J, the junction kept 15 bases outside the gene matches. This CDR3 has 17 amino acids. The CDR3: CASSRTSDRFESYEQYF. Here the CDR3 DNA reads TGTGCCAGCAGCCGAACCTCGGACAGGTTTGAGTCCTACGAGCAGTACTTC.

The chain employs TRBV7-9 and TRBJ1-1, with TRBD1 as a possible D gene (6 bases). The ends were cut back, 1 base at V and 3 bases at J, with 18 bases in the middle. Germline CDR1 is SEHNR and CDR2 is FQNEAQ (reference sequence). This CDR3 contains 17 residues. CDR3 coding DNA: TGTGCCAGCAGCTTAGAGGTCTCTGGGGGCGCGGACACTGAAGCTTTCTTT. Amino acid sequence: CASSLEVSGGADTEAFF.

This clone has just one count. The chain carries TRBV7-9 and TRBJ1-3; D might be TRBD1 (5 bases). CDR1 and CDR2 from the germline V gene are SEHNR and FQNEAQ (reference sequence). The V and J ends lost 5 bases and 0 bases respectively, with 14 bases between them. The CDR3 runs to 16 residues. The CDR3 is CASSLGRGNSGNTIYF. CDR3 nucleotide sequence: TGTGCCAGCAGCCTGGGTCGGGGGAACTCTGGAAACACCATATATTTT.

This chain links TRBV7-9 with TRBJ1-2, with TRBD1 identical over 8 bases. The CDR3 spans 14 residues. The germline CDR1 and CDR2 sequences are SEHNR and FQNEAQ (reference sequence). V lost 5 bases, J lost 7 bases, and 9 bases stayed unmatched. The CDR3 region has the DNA TGTGCCAGCAGCGAAACGACAGGGGTGGCTGGCTACACCTTC. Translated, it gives CASSETTGVAGYTF. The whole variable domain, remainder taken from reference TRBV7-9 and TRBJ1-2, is DTGVSQNPRHKITKRGQNVTFRCDPISEHNRLYWYRQTLGQGPEFLTYFQNEAQLEKSRLLSDRFSAERPKGSFSTLEIQRTEQGDSAMYLCASSETTGVAGYTFGSGTRLTVV.

DNA of the CDR3: TGTGCCAGCAGTGAAGGACAGGGTTTAGATGGCTACACCTTC. Translation: CASSEGQGLDGYTF. V usage is TRBV6-1 and J usage is TRBJ1-2, with 7 bases identical to TRBD1. Germline V lookup: CDR1 MNHNS, CDR2 SASEGT. With V trimmed by 1 base and J by 6 bases, 5 bases remained unmatched. This CDR3 is built from 14 residues.